These T cell receptor beta chains were read from a single sample in a study of T-cell memory formation after mild COVID-19. Each CDR3 protein is one row after TCRdb ran MiXCR on the 5' RACE reads. The table lists 100,000 to 140,000 distinct CDR3 sequences, around 14% of them singletons. Sequencing used PBMCs or a T cell subset sorted from them (not recorded which). Source of these receptors: a man younger than 30 who had mild COVID-19 (a few samples of this study predate the infection). Cell type and time point are not known. The CDR3 runs from the conserved cysteine through the conserved F or W. A D gene is named only where the DNA matches it firmly. Clone size, where shown, is once, few, many, or a class for clones that have expanded.

few,TRBV11-1,TRBD1,TRBJ1-5,TGTGCCAGCAGCTCGGGACAGGGGATCGATCAGCCCCAGCATTTT,CASSSGQGIDQPQHF
-,TRBV3-1,-,TRBJ2-1,TGTGCCAGCAGTCAGACTATTAGGTCCTACAATGAGCAGTTCTTC,CASSQTIRSYNEQFF
few,TRBV2,-,TRBJ1-5,TGTGCCAGCACCTGGGATGCCGGGAATCAGCCCCAGCATTTT,CASTWDAGNQPQHF
few,TRBV12-3/TRBV12-4,TRBD2,TRBJ2-5,TGTGCCAGCAGTTTGTGGGGGGGAGAGACCCAGTACTTC,CASSLWGGETQYF
few,TRBV7-9,-,TRBJ2-5,TGTGCCAGCAGCTTAATCGATCAGGGGCAGGAGACCCAGTACTTC,CASSLIDQGQETQYF
-,TRBV12-3/TRBV12-4,-,TRBJ2-1,TGTGCCAGCAGTTCCCCAGCGGCAAATGAGCAGTTCTTC,CASSSPAANEQFF
-,TRBV4-3,TRBD2,TRBJ2-3,TGCGCCAGCAGCCCATTAGCGGGGGGGCAAGATACGCAGTATTTT,CASSPLAGGQDTQYF
few,TRBV10-2,-,TRBJ2-3,TGCGCCAGCATCTGGGACCAGGAAGGAGATACGCAGTATTTT,CASIWDQEGDTQYF
-,TRBV29-1,TRBD2,TRBJ2-2,TGCAGCGCTGGAGCGGGGGACACCGGGGAGCTGTTTTTT,CSAGAGDTGELFF
-,TRBV7-3,-,TRBJ2-3,TGTGCCAGCAGCCAGGGGCCGGGAGCGCAGTATTTT,CASSQGPGAQYF
many,TRBV4-3,TRBD1,TRBJ1-1,TGCGCCAGCAGCCAACGGGACAGGAACACTGAAGCTTTCTTT,CASSQRDRNTEAFF
few,TRBV7-8,-,TRBJ1-1,TGTGCCAGCAGCTTAGCCAGGGGACGCGGGAACACTGAAGCTTTCTTT,CASSLARGRGNTEAFF
-,TRBV20-1,TRBD1,TRBJ2-4,TGCAGTGCTAGAGACTGGGACAGGGTCCAAAACATTCAGTACTTC,CSARDWDRVQNIQYF
-,TRBV3-1,-,TRBJ2-6,TGTGCCAGCAGCCAAGGGCGGGGCTCTGGGGCCAACGTCCTGACTTTC,CASSQGRGSGANVLTF
-,TRBV12-3/TRBV12-4,TRBD1,TRBJ2-2,TGTGCCAGCAGCCCGGGACAGGGTATAACCGGGGAGCTGTTTTTT,CASSPGQGITGELFF
many,TRBV4-1,-,TRBJ2-2,TGCGCCAGCAGCTTCAGGGTCCCCGGGGAGCTGTTTTTT,CASSFRVPGELFF
many,TRBV4-1,-,TRBJ2-5,TGCGCCAGCAGCCATCTAGACTCAAATCAAGAGACCCAGTACTTC,CASSHLDSNQETQYF
-,TRBV2,TRBD2,TRBJ2-3,TGTGCCAGCAGCGACCCAGCGGGGGCATCAGATACGCAGTATTTT,CASSDPAGASDTQYF
few,TRBV7-8,TRBD2,TRBJ2-7,TGTGCCAGCAAGCGGGGCCCCGGAGAAAGAAGCTCCTACGAGCAGTACTTC,CASKRGPGERSSYEQYF
few,TRBV7-6,-,TRBJ2-5,TGTGCCAGCAGCTTAGCGGCTAGCGTCGAGACCCAGTACTTC,CASSLAASVETQYF
many,TRBV5-1,TRBD2,TRBJ2-2,TGCGCCAGCAGCTTGGCGACTAGCGGGGACATCACCGGGGAGCTGTTTTTT,CASSLATSGDITGELFF
few,TRBV20-1,-,TRBJ2-2,TGCAGTGCTAGAGATGTGCAGGGGTCCAGGTTCGGGGAGCTGTTTTTT,CSARDVQGSRFGELFF
few,TRBV11-2,-,TRBJ1-1,TGTGCCAGCAGCCTACGCCGTGGGGGCAGGGCTGAAGCTTTCTTT,CASSLRRGGRAEAFF
-,TRBV29-1,-,TRBJ2-7,TGCAGCGTTTGTGGAGAGGAGCATACAAAGACCTCCTACGAGCAGTACTTC,CSVCGEEHTKTSYEQYF
few,TRBV11-2,TRBD1,TRBJ2-7,TGTGCCAGCAGCTCCACCTTAATCCGGGACAGGCCCTACGAGCAGTACTTC,CASSSTLIRDRPYEQYF
few,TRBV19,-,TRBJ2-3,TGTGCCAGTAGTATGGGGGCCGTCAGCACAGATACGCAGTATTTT,CASSMGAVSTDTQYF
-,TRBV13,TRBD1,TRBJ2-7,TGTGCCAGCAGCTCCGGGACAGGGTTCCCCTACGAGCAGTACTTC,CASSSGTGFPYEQYF
-,TRBV28,-,TRBJ1-6,TGTGCCAGCAGTACGGGGGCGGTAAATTCACCCCTCCACTTT,CASSTGAVNSPLHF
few,TRBV4-3,-,TRBJ2-3,TGCGCCAGCAGTCAAGATCTAGGGACTAGCACAGATACGCAGTATTTT,CASSQDLGTSTDTQYF
few,TRBV7-9,-,TRBJ1-5,TGTGCCAGCAGACAGGGTAATCAGCCCCAGCATTTT,CASRQGNQPQHF
-,TRBV29-1,-,TRBJ2-1,TGCAGCGTTGTCGATTCGGGGAGCGATGAGCAGTTCTTC,CSVVDSGSDEQFF